The rows below give T cell receptor beta chains drawn from one sample of a study of blood T cell repertoires in COVID-19. Only in-frame clones appear in the TCRdb table, and some are missing; sequencing was by immunoSEQ multiplex PCR. This sample has about 150,000 clones, with approximately 80% found just once. Sequenced material: peripheral blood. The receptors here all came from a woman aged 50 to 65 in a cohort sampled during active or convalescent COVID-19. CDR3s include the opening cysteine and the closing phenylalanine or tryptophan. The D gene is left open where the match is weak. Clone sizes are given selectively: once, few, many, or a class where the clone is expanded.

TRBJ1-3	NA	NA	TRBV29-1	CSVEGESGNTIYF	TGCAGCGTCGAAGGGGAGTCTGGAAACACCATATATTTT
TRBJ2-7	NA	TRBD1	TRBV7-9	CASSAHRGDSYEQYF	TGTGCCAGCAGCGCCCACAGGGGTGACTCCTACGAGCAGTACTTC
TRBJ1-5	NA	NA	TRBV2	CASCPEAYQPQHF	TGTGCCAGCTGCCCCGAGGCCTATCAGCCCCAGCATTTT
TRBJ1-2	NA	NA	TRBV7-6	CASSLGLQGYGYTF	TGTGCCAGCAGCTTAGGGTTACAGGGTTATGGCTACACCTTC
TRBJ1-5	NA	NA	TRBV6-2/TRBV6-3	CASSFDSSNQPQHF	TGTGCCAGCAGTTTCGACAGTAGCAATCAGCCCCAGCATTTT
TRBJ1-6	NA	TRBD1	TRBV5-1	CASSFTVGQGRAPLHF	TGCGCCAGCAGCTTCACAGTAGGACAGGGAAGAGCACCCCTCCACTTT
TRBJ2-7	NA	NA	TRBV11-2	CASSSIQGYEQYF	TGTGCCAGCAGCTCGATCCAGGGTTACGAGCAGTACTTC
TRBJ1-6	NA	TRBD1	TRBV18	CASSRTTDRSSPLHF	TGTGCCAGCTCACGTACGACGGACAGGAGTTCACCCCTCCACTTT
TRBJ1-1	NA	TRBD1	TRBV6-2/TRBV6-3	CASSYTTGGTEAFF	TGTGCCAGCAGTTACACGACAGGGGGCACTGAAGCTTTCTTT
TRBJ1-1	NA	NA	TRBV18	CASSPLDSEAFF	TGTGCCAGCTCCCCACTGGACAGTGAAGCTTTCTTT
TRBJ1-2	NA	NA	TRBV14	CASSQVPGWNYGYTF	TGTGCCAGCAGCCAAGTGCCGGGATGGAACTATGGCTACACCTTC
TRBJ1-5	NA	TRBD1	TRBV10-3	CAISESTGGDQPQHF	TGTGCCATCAGTGAGTCGACAGGGGGAGATCAGCCCCAGCATTTT
TRBJ2-3	NA	TRBD2	TRBV4-3	CASSLGLAGGPTRTDTQYF	TGCGCCAGCAGCCTAGGACTAGCGGGGGGGCCAACGAGGACAGATACGCAGTATTTT
TRBJ2-5	NA	NA	TRBV5-1	CASSLGTAWGGETQYF	TGCGCCAGCAGCTTGGGGACAGCGTGGGGAGGGGAGACCCAGTACTTC
TRBJ2-1	NA	TRBD1	TRBV27	CASRQGYNEQFF	TGTGCCAGCAGACAGGGGTACAATGAGCAGTTCTTC
TRBJ2-1	NA	NA	TRBV24-1	CATSDFPRLPCNEQFF	TGTGCCACCAGTGATTTTCCCAGGCTCCCCTGTAATGAGCAGTTCTTC
TRBJ2-7	NA	NA	TRBV6-5	CASSPWVNGDGEQYF	TGTGCCAGCAGTCCTTGGGTCAACGGGGATGGCGAGCAGTACTTC
TRBJ2-3	once	NA	TRBV19	CASSTIAPDTQYF	TGTGCCAGTAGTACCATAGCGCCAGATACGCAGTATTTT
TRBJ2-7	many	TRBD1	TRBV5-4	CASSQTGGQQYF	TGTGCCAGCAGCCAAACAGGGGGGCAGCAGTACTTC
TRBJ1-2	NA	NA	TRBV3-1/TRBV3-2	CASSRGRGSGGYTF	TGTGCCAGCAGCCGAGGGAGGGGCTCGGGTGGCTACACCTTC
TRBJ1-6	NA	TRBD1	TRBV5-1	CASSSRTGGTPILNNSPLHF	TGCGCCAGCAGCTCCCGGACAGGGGGCACACCAATACTAAATAATTCACCCCTCCACTTT
TRBJ2-1	NA	NA	TRBV7-2	CASSVGLPPDEQFF	TGTGCCAGCAGCGTAGGACTACCTCCCGATGAGCAGTTCTTC
TRBJ2-1	NA	NA	TRBV18	CASSPRQDPGNEQFF	TGTGCCAGCTCACCACGACAGGACCCAGGCAATGAGCAGTTCTTC
TRBJ2-1	NA	NA	TRBV7-3	CASSFRQSSYNEQFF	TGTGCCAGCAGCTTCCGACAGAGCTCCTACAATGAGCAGTTCTTC
TRBJ2-7	NA	NA	TRBV5-1	CASSLADRVGEQYF	TGCGCCAGCAGCTTGGCCGATAGAGTCGGCGAGCAGTACTTC
TRBJ1-4	NA	TRBD1	TRBV5-1	CASSIGGQGGSMSKLFF	TGCGCCAGCAGCATTGGAGGCCAGGGGGGATCTATGTCAAAACTGTTTTTT
TRBJ1-1	NA	TRBD1	TRBV5-5	CASSLRGQGHTEAFF	TGTGCCAGCAGCCTGAGGGGGCAGGGGCACACTGAAGCTTTCTTT
TRBJ2-3	NA	TRBD2	TRBV6-1	CASSGEAGGRGTDTQYF	TGTGCCAGCAGTGGGGAGGCGGGGGGTAGAGGCACAGATACGCAGTATTTT
TRBJ2-7	NA	TRBD1	TRBV6-5	CASSYGQVGDEQYF	TGTGCCAGCAGTTACGGACAGGTCGGGGACGAGCAGTACTTC
TRBJ1-1	NA	TRBD1	TRBV11-3	CASSPGQGNTEAFF	TGTGCCAGCAGCCCCGGACAGGGGAACACTGAAGCTTTCTTT
TRBJ1-2	NA	TRBD1	TRBV6-5	CASSYAQPDRSYGYTF	TGTGCCAGCAGTTATGCGCAACCGGACAGGAGCTATGGCTACACCTTC
TRBJ1-1	NA	NA	TRBV11-2	CASSSGWKAFF	TGTGCCAGCAGCTCGGGATGGAAAGCTTTCTTT
TRBJ2-5	NA	TRBD1	TRBV2	CASGLTGGYETQYF	TGTGCCAGCGGATTAACAGGGGGTTACGAGACCCAGTACTTC
TRBJ2-3	NA	NA	TRBV12-3/TRBV12-4	CASTYSDTQYF	TGTGCCAGCACCTACTCAGATACGCAGTATTTT
TRBJ1-2	NA	TRBD1	TRBV6-5	CASRPKQGVGYGYTF	TGTGCCAGCAGACCGAAACAGGGGGTAGGGTATGGCTACACCTTC
TRBJ2-7	NA	NA	TRBV7-2	CASSLQVSYEQYF	TGTGCCAGCAGCTTACAGGTTTCTTACGAGCAGTACTTC
TRBJ2-7	NA	TRBD1	TRBV3-1/TRBV3-2	CASSQGRTGISYEQYF	TGTGCCAGCAGCCAAGGTCGGACAGGGATCTCCTACGAGCAGTACTTC
TRBJ2-7	NA	TRBD1	TRBV10-3	CAISDQPGTGSYEQYF	TGTGCCATCAGTGATCAACCCGGGACAGGCTCCTACGAGCAGTACTTC
TRBJ2-1	NA	TRBD1	TRBV11-3	CASSLRQGAGNEQFF	TGTGCCAGCAGCCTCAGACAGGGGGCAGGCAATGAGCAGTTCTTC
TRBJ2-7	many	TRBD1	TRBV3-1/TRBV3-2	CASSQAGTGRNEQYF	TGTGCCAGCAGCCAGGCCGGGACAGGGCGCAACGAGCAGTACTTC
TRBJ1-2	once	TRBD1	TRBV12-3/TRBV12-4	CASRETGEEGYTF	TGTGCCAGCAGGGAGACAGGGGAGGAAGGCTACACCTTC
TRBJ1-1	NA	NA	TRBV12-3/TRBV12-4	CASSPSGRGEAFF	TGTGCCAGCAGTCCCTCCGGGCGGGGTGAAGCTTTCTTT
TRBJ2-7	NA	TRBD2	TRBV12-5	CASGTGTSGAYEQYF	TGTGCTAGTGGGACCGGGACTAGCGGGGCTTACGAGCAGTACTTC
TRBJ1-2	NA	TRBD1	TRBV9	CASTGTGDYGYTF	TGTGCCAGCACCGGTACAGGGGATTATGGCTACACCTTC
TRBJ2-5	NA	TRBD1	TRBV11-2	CASSLGQGRQETQYF	TGTGCCAGCAGCTTAGGACAGGGGCGCCAAGAGACCCAGTACTTC
TRBJ1-2	NA	NA	TRBV3-1/TRBV3-2	CASRKEGVTVYGYTF	TGTGCCAGCAGAAAAGAAGGGGTGACAGTCTATGGCTACACCTTC
TRBJ1-5	NA	TRBD1	TRBV5-6	CASSLGTGGGGQPQHF	TGTGCCAGCAGCTTGGGGACAGGGGGCGGCGGTCAGCCCCAGCATTTT
TRBJ1-1	NA	NA	TRBV5-4	CASSLELNAGGDTEAFF	TGTGCCAGCAGCTTGGAACTCAACGCGGGGGGGGACACTGAAGCTTTCTTT
TRBJ2-2	NA	TRBD1	TRBV6-4	CASSPGGQGNGELFF	TGTGCCAGCAGCCCCGGGGGACAGGGGAACGGGGAGCTGTTTTTT
TRBJ1-1	NA	NA	TRBV19	CASSIQMNTEAFF	TGTGCCAGTAGTATCCAGATGAACACTGAAGCTTTCTTT
TRBJ1-1	NA	NA	TRBV10-3	CAIRGAPLYTEAFF	TGTGCCATCAGGGGGGCCCCTCTGTACACTGAAGCTTTCTTT
TRBJ2-2	once	NA	TRBV12-1	CASSFVGQRNTGELFF	TGTGCCAGCAGCTTTGTAGGACAGAGGAACACCGGGGAGCTGTTTTTT
TRBJ2-2	NA	NA	TRBV12-3/TRBV12-4	CASSPQNTGELFF	TGTGCCAGCAGTCCCCAGAACACCGGGGAGCTGTTTTTT
TRBJ1-5	NA	TRBD1	TRBV18	CASSPGQGTGQPQHF	TGTGCCAGCTCACCAGGACAGGGGACGGGGCAGCCCCAGCATTTT